Shown below are 26 T cell receptor beta chains from a single sample sequenced in a study of blood T cell repertoires in COVID-19. Method: immunoSEQ multiplex PCR; TCRdb's copy keeps in-frame clones and lacks some. The table lists some 200,000 clones, about 81% of them singletons. The sequenced sample was peripheral blood. Source of these receptors: a woman in her 70s with COVID-19, enrolled during active disease.

The V gene is TRBV19, the J gene TRBJ2-4; D is possibly TRBD2 (5 bases). This CDR3 is built from 14 residues. V was clipped by 6 bases and J by 0 bases, with 9 bases between them. Germline V gene data show CDR1 as LNHDA and CDR2 as SQIVND (reference sequence). The CDR3 spells CASSPGIAKNIQYF. The CDR3 DNA is TGTGCCAGTAGCCCCGGGATAGCCAAAAACATTCAGTACTTC.

This chain links TRBV9 with TRBJ1-1, with D hard to call. The V end lost 0 bases, the J end lost 1 base, and 10 bases lay between the germline ends. This CDR3 is 15 amino acids long. Germline CDR1 SGDLS, CDR2 YYNGEE. CDR3 residues: CASSVGSRGNTEAFF. In nucleotides, the CDR3 is TGTGCCAGCAGCGTAGGCAGTCGGGGGAACACTGAAGCTTTCTTT.

The chain carries TRBV28 and TRBJ1-5, with 7 bases fitting TRBD1. The CDR3 length is 14 residues. V shed 3 bases, J shed 5 bases, and the junction held 4 bases outside the gene matches. Per the germline V gene, CDR1 is MDHEN and CDR2 is SYDVKM. The CDR3 nucleotides read TGTGCCAGCAGTTTCGGGGACAGATATCAGCCCCAGCATTTT. As protein: CASSFGDRYQPQHF.

V usage is TRBV7-2 and J usage is TRBJ1-3; 8 nucleotides match TRBD1. The CDR3 totals 14 residues. Trimming took 3 bases from V and 4 from J; bases not matched to a gene: 2. CDR1 and CDR2 (germline): SGHTA, FQGNSA. This CDR3 is CASSFRDRGNTIYF. The DNA for the CDR3 is TGTGCCAGCAGCTTCCGGGACAGGGGAAACACCATATATTTT.

The chain combines TRBV18 with TRBJ1-2; TRBD1 might be the D (5 bases). Germline-derived CDR1 and CDR2 are KGHSH and LQKENI. V lost 3 bases, J lost 4 bases, and 12 bases lay in between. This CDR3 is 14 amino acids long. Here the CDR3 DNA reads TGTGCCAGCTCACCGACGACAGCGGGCTATGGCTACACCTTC. It yields the protein CASSPTTAGYGYTF. The variable domain in full, with the rest retrieved from reference TRBV18 and TRBJ1-2, is NAGVMQNPRHLVRRRGQEARLRCSPMKGHSHVYWYRQLPEEGLKFMVYLQKENIIDESGMPKERFSAEFPKEGPSILRIQQVVRGDSAAYFCASSPTTAGYGYTFGSGTRLTVV.

This clone was counted once. The rearrangement links TRBV7-3 to TRBJ2-3; 8 nucleotides match TRBD2. CDR1 is SGHTA, CDR2 FQGTGA, per germline. The V segment lost 3 bases and the J segment 1 base; nucleotides outside the gene matches: 3. The CDR3 is 15 amino acids. CDR3 amino acids: CASSFSGIGTDTQYF. Here the CDR3 DNA reads TGTGCCAGCAGCTTTAGCGGGATTGGCACAGATACGCAGTATTTT.

The chain uses TRBV6-5 and TRBJ2-5, with D perhaps TRBD1 (6 bases). CDR1 is MNHEY, CDR2 SVGAGI, per germline. The CDR3 is 13 amino acids. Trimming left V 6 bases short and J 4 bases short, with 12 bases between. CDR3 amino acids: CASSRGAGETQYF. DNA of the CDR3: TGTGCCAGCAGCAGGGGCGCAGGAGAGACCCAGTACTTC.

The chain has TRBV19 and TRBJ2-7; 7 bases match TRBD1. The germline V gene has CDR1 LNHDA and CDR2 SQIVND (reference sequence). The trim removed 6 bases at V and 1 base at J, leaving 3 bases unmatched. The CDR3 runs 13 residues. In DNA, the CDR3 is TGTGCCAGTAGGGGACAGCCGTCCTACGAGCAGTACTTC. Protein product: CASRGQPSYEQYF.

This clone was observed a single time. Different DNA sequences within this sample yield the same CDR3. V and J are TRBV28 and TRBJ1-2; D call uncertain. The germline V gene has CDR1 MDHEN and CDR2 SYDVKM. Trimming cost V 2 bases and J 2 bases, with 3 bases left between them. The CDR3 contains 12 residues. CDR3 in DNA: TGTGCCAGCAGTTTACGGAACTATGGCTACACCTTC. Translated: CASSLRNYGYTF.

The V gene is TRBV28, the J gene TRBJ2-6; D perhaps matches TRBD2 (6 bases). This CDR3 region has 14 residues. The germline V gene encodes CDR1 MDHEN and CDR2 SYDVKM. V lost 6 bases to trimming and J lost 4 bases, with 10 bases between them. CDR3 sequence (DNA): TGTGCCAGCAGGAGGGGAGGCGGGGCCAACGTCCTGACTTTC. As protein: CASRRGGGANVLTF. Combining the CDR3 with reference TRBV28 and TRBJ2-6 gives the whole variable domain DVKVTQSSRYLVKRTGEKVFLECVQDMDHENMFWYRQDPGLGLRLIYFSYDVKMKEKGDIPEGYSVSREKKERFSLILESASTNQTSMYLCASRRGGGANVLTFGAGSRLTVL.

The rearrangement links TRBV7-3 to TRBJ2-1; 7 bases are a match to TRBD2. The germline gives CDR1 SGHTA, CDR2 FQGTGA. The CDR3 is 15 amino acids. Germline trimming cut 2 bases from V and 3 bases from J; bases unmatched to any gene: 4. CDR3 nucleotide sequence: TGTGCCAGCAGCTTACTCCGCGGGAGCTACAATGAGCAGTTCTTC. It specifies CASSLLRGSYNEQFF.

The V and J genes are TRBV7-2 and TRBJ1-6; D is perhaps TRBD1 (6 bases). V was pared by 1 base and J by 17 bases, with 21 bases between. This CDR3 spans 15 amino acids. The germline gives CDR1 SGHTA, CDR2 FQGNSA. The CDR3 coding sequence is TGTGCCAGCAGCTTAGAAGGCGGTCCTTGGACAGTAATCCACTTT. The encoded protein is CASSLEGGPWTVIHF.

J is TRBJ1-3 and V is TRBV6-5; D is ambiguous. The length of the CDR3 is 14 residues. V shed 0 bases and J shed 0 bases, with 3 bases lying between them. CDR1 and CDR2 (germline): MNHEY, SVGAGI. The CDR3 region has the DNA TGTGCCAGCAGTTACTCGAGCTCTGGAAACACCATATATTTT. It encodes CASSYSSSGNTIYF.

The CDR3 DNA follows: TGTGCCAGCAGCGCAATTAACCGGGGTTCACCCCTCCACTTT. Its translation: CASSAINRGSPLHF. The rearrangement uses TRBV9 and TRBJ1-6, with D uncertain. V was clipped by 3 bases and J by 9 bases, with 13 bases between them. Germline CDR1 and CDR2: SGDLS and YYNGEE. This CDR3 has 14 amino acids.

V gene TRBV30 combines with J gene TRBJ1-4; possibly TRBD1 for D (5 bases). CDR3 length equals 12 residues. Trimming stripped 5 bases from V and 8 bases from J, with 12 bases between. Germline lookup yields CDR1 GTSNPN and CDR2 SVGIG (reference sequence). CDR3 bases: TGTGCCTGGGCCCCAGGGAAGGAAAAACTGTTTTTT. Its translation: CAWAPGKEKLFF.

The rearrangement uses TRBV7-3 and TRBJ2-7, with D perhaps matching TRBD2 (6 bases). Per germline, CDR1 SGHTA and CDR2 FQGTGA. This CDR3 comprises 15 residues. The V end lost 2 bases, the J end lost 0 bases, and 11 bases lay between the germline ends. CDR3 DNA: TGTGCCAGCAGCTTAGGGGGGTCCAACTCCTACGAGCAGTACTTC. It yields the protein CASSLGGSNSYEQYF. Full variable domain (remainder filled in from reference TRBV7-3 and TRBJ2-7): GAGVSQTPSNKVTEKGKYVELRCDPISGHTALYWYRQSLGQGPEFLIYFQGTGAADDSGLPNDRFFAVRPEGSVSTLKIQRTERGDSAVYLCASSLGGSNSYEQYFGPGTRLTVT.

The V gene is TRBV6-5, the J gene TRBJ2-7, with 10 bases matching TRBD2. Germline V lookup: CDR1 MNHEY, CDR2 SVGAGI. The CDR3 loop spans 14 amino acids. V shed 6 bases and J 2 bases; nucleotides not matched to a gene: 4. The CDR3, as DNA: TGTGCCAGCAGAAGACTAGCGGGCCCCTACGAGCAGTACTTC. It yields the protein CASRRLAGPYEQYF.

The chain uses TRBV7-2 and TRBJ1-4; no clear D. CDR1 is SGHTA, CDR2 FQGNSA, per germline. Between the trimmed V and J ends, which lost 3 bases and 7 bases, there was a span of 24 bases. The CDR3 contains 18 residues. CDR3 region: CASSFAARGRGLGEKLFF. The CDR3 bases are TGTGCCAGCAGCTTCGCCGCCAGAGGAAGAGGGTTGGGTGAAAAACTGTTTTTT. The full variable domain, its missing parts supplied by reference TRBV7-2 and TRBJ1-4, is GAGVSQSPSNKVTEKGKDVELRCDPISGHTALYWYRQSLGQGLEFLIYFQGNSAPDKSGLPSDRFSAERTGGSVSTLTIQRTQQEDSAVYLCASSFAARGRGLGEKLFFGSGTQLSVL.

CDR3 sequence reads: CATRGGSNPYEQYF. In DNA form, the CDR3 reads TGTGCCACCCGTGGCGGGAGTAACCCCTACGAGCAGTACTTC. V and J are TRBV5-4 and TRBJ2-7; 7 bases fit TRBD2. CDR1 SGHNT and CDR2 YYREEE come from the germline V gene (reference sequence). V trimming: 9 bases; J trimming: 2 bases; junction bases outside the gene matches: 11. The CDR3 extends over 14 amino acids.

The V and J genes are TRBV7-9 and TRBJ1-2, with D possibly matching TRBD1 (6 bases). Trimming took off 1 base at V and 2 bases at J, with 8 bases between the two ends. CDR1 and CDR2 (germline): SEHNR, FQNEAQ (reference sequence). The CDR3 runs 14 residues. The CDR3 nucleotides are TGTGCCAGCAGCTTAGAGGGGGGGAACTATGGCTACACCTTC. It translates to CASSLEGGNYGYTF.

The genes are TRBV20-1 and TRBJ1-1, with D hard to call. CDR1 is DFQATT, CDR2 SNEGSKA, per germline (reference sequence). V shed 3 bases and J shed 0 bases, with 5 bases lying between them. This CDR3 comprises 12 residues. CDR3 in DNA: TGCAGTGCTAGTTCTTTGAACACTGAAGCTTTCTTT. Protein product: CSASSLNTEAFF.

The chain carries TRBV6-2 or TRBV6-3 and TRBJ2-1, with TRBD1 matching over 8 bases. Germline lookup yields CDR1 MNHEY and CDR2 SVGEGT. The CDR3 loop spans 15 amino acids. V was clipped by 5 bases and J by 4 bases; unmatched bases: 7. CDR3 coding DNA: TGTGCCAGCAGTCAGCCGACAGGGGCTTACAATGAGCAGTTCTTC. Translated: CASSQPTGAYNEQFF.

V and J are TRBV7-2 and TRBJ1-5; the D gene is possibly TRBD1 (6 bases). The CDR3 runs 14 residues. Germline V gene sequence: CDR1 SGHTA, CDR2 FQGNSA. The V end was cut by 3 bases, the J end by 4 bases, with 10 bases between. CDR3 residues: CASSLARGNQPQHF. The CDR3 nucleotides are TGTGCCAGCAGCTTGGCCAGGGGTAATCAGCCCCAGCATTTT. The full variable domain, with the rest looked up from reference TRBV7-2 and TRBJ1-5, is GAGVSQSPSNKVTEKGKDVELRCDPISGHTALYWYRQSLGQGLEFLIYFQGNSAPDKSGLPSDRFSAERTGGSVSTLTIQRTQQEDSAVYLCASSLARGNQPQHFGDGTRLSIL.

The J gene is TRBJ2-7, the V gene TRBV3-1 (or the pseudogene TRBV3-2), with 9 bases fitting TRBD1. The germline CDR1 and CDR2 sequences are LGHDT and YNNKEL (reference sequence). Losses at the gene ends were 7 bases for V and 5 bases for J; bases not matched to a gene: 33. This CDR3 region has 22 residues. The CDR3 bases are TGTGCCAGCACCCTACCCGGGACAGGGATAAAAATTCCCTACTTTATATACCACGAGCAGTACTTC. Its protein product is CASTLPGTGIKIPYFIYHEQYF.

This chain joins TRBV5-1 and TRBJ1-2; D is ambiguous. Looked up from germline, CDR1 is SGHRS and CDR2 is YFSETQ. The CDR3 is 12 residues long. Trimming stripped 0 bases from V and 6 bases from J, with 6 bases between. The CDR3 loop reads CASSLGGNGYTF. CDR3 bases: TGCGCCAGCAGCTTGGGAGGAAATGGCTACACCTTC.

This rearrangement joins TRBV28 to TRBJ1-3; tentative D call: TRBD1 (5 bases). The CDR3 covers 15 residues. V lost 5 bases to trimming and J lost 3 bases, with 14 bases between them. Germline V gives CDR1 MDHEN, CDR2 SYDVKM. CDR3 DNA: TGTGCCAGCAGTCCCTGGAGTCAGGGTGGAAACACCATATATTTT. This sequence encodes CASSPWSQGGNTIYF.